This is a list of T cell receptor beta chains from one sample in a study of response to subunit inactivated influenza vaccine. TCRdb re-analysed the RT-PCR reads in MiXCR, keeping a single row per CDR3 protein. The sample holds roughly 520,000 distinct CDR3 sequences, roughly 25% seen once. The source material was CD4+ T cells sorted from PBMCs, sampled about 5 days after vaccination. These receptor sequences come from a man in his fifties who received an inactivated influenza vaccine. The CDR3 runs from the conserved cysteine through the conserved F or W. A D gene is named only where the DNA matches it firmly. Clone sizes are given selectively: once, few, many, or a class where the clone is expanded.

CDR3aa: CSARDSQRGHNEQFF
CDR3nt: TGCAGTGCTAGAGATTCCCAGCGGGGACACAATGAGCAGTTCTTC
d_gene: TRBD2
abundance: .
v_gene: TRBV20-1
len: 15
j_gene: TRBJ2-1

CDR3aa: CASSGGDSPYEQYF
CDR3nt: TGTGCCAGCAGCGGGGGGGACAGTCCCTACGAGCAGTACTTC
d_gene: .
abundance: few
v_gene: TRBV9
len: 14
j_gene: TRBJ2-7

CDR3aa: CSAIPLPGTTYEQYF
CDR3nt: TGCAGTGCTATCCCACTGCCGGGGACAACCTACGAGCAGTACTTC
d_gene: .
abundance: few
v_gene: TRBV20-1
len: 15
j_gene: TRBJ2-7

CDR3aa: CASSLDAPSGEQFF
CDR3nt: TGTGCCAGCAGCTTAGATGCGCCTAGCGGGGAGCAGTTCTTC
d_gene: TRBD2
abundance: few
v_gene: TRBV11-2
len: 14
j_gene: TRBJ2-1

CDR3aa: CSARDPRETEAFF
CDR3nt: TGCAGTGCTAGAGACCCCAGGGAAACTGAAGCTTTCTTT
d_gene: .
abundance: few
v_gene: TRBV20-1
len: 13
j_gene: TRBJ1-1

CDR3aa: CASSRRGGADTQYF
CDR3nt: TGTGCCAGCAGTCGGCGGGGAGGGGCAGATACGCAGTATTTT
d_gene: TRBD2
abundance: many
v_gene: TRBV27
len: 14
j_gene: TRBJ2-3

CDR3aa: CASNGGREQYF
CDR3nt: TGTGCCAGCAATGGAGGGCGCGAGCAGTACTTC
d_gene: .
abundance: .
v_gene: TRBV6-5
len: 11
j_gene: TRBJ2-7

CDR3aa: CSVAGTDSNQPQHF
CDR3nt: TGCAGCGTAGCCGGGACAGATAGCAATCAGCCCCAGCATTTT
d_gene: TRBD1
abundance: .
v_gene: TRBV29-1
len: 14
j_gene: TRBJ1-5

CDR3aa: CAGSGRGNEQFF
CDR3nt: TGTGCCGGCAGCGGGAGGGGAAATGAGCAGTTCTTC
d_gene: TRBD2
abundance: .
v_gene: TRBV10-3
len: 12
j_gene: TRBJ2-1

CDR3aa: CASSQREFGGTDTQYF
CDR3nt: TGTGCCAGCAGCCAGAGGGAGTTCGGAGGCACAGATACGCAGTATTTT
d_gene: .
abundance: .
v_gene: TRBV7-9
len: 16
j_gene: TRBJ2-3

CDR3aa: CASSATPNYGYTF
CDR3nt: TGTGCCAGCAGCGCAACACCTAACTATGGCTACACCTTC
d_gene: .
abundance: few
v_gene: TRBV9
len: 13
j_gene: TRBJ1-2

CDR3aa: CASSGQGGYNEQFF
CDR3nt: TGTGCCAGCAGTGGACAGGGGGGCTACAATGAGCAGTTCTTC
d_gene: TRBD1
abundance: .
v_gene: TRBV6-2/TRBV6-3
len: 14
j_gene: TRBJ2-1

CDR3aa: CASSLAISGQGGETQYF
CDR3nt: TGTGCCAGCAGCTTAGCTATTAGTGGACAGGGGGGTGAGACCCAGTACTTC
d_gene: TRBD1
abundance: .
v_gene: TRBV7-2
len: 17
j_gene: TRBJ2-5

CDR3aa: CSASWTGTSYEQYF
CDR3nt: TGCAGTGCTAGCTGGACAGGTACCTCCTACGAGCAGTACTTC
d_gene: TRBD1
abundance: .
v_gene: TRBV20-1
len: 14
j_gene: TRBJ2-7

CDR3aa: CASSYSFVEATSTDTQYF
CDR3nt: TGTGCCAGCAGTTACTCGTTTGTTGAAGCGACTAGCACAGATACGCAGTATTTT
d_gene: .
abundance: .
v_gene: TRBV6-5
len: 18
j_gene: TRBJ2-3

CDR3aa: CSARGGHYNSPLHF
CDR3nt: TGCAGTGCCCGGGGAGGGCATTATAATTCACCCCTCCACTTT
d_gene: .
abundance: few
v_gene: TRBV20-1
len: 14
j_gene: TRBJ1-6

CDR3aa: CASSEPLAGGPYEQFF
CDR3nt: TGTGCCAGCAGCGAACCTCTAGCGGGAGGGCCCTATGAGCAGTTCTTC
d_gene: TRBD2
abundance: .
v_gene: TRBV13
len: 16
j_gene: TRBJ2-1

CDR3aa: CATSRDSSAYKNIQYF
CDR3nt: TGTGCCACCAGCAGAGATTCCAGCGCCTACAAAAACATTCAGTACTTC
d_gene: .
abundance: few
v_gene: TRBV15
len: 16
j_gene: TRBJ2-4

CDR3aa: CASSLGLASDEQYF
CDR3nt: TGTGCCAGCAGCTTGGGACTAGCTAGCGACGAGCAGTACTTC
d_gene: TRBD2
abundance: .
v_gene: TRBV7-9
len: 14
j_gene: TRBJ2-7

CDR3aa: CASRSSRGPYEQYF
CDR3nt: TGTGCCAGCAGAAGTTCTCGGGGGCCGTACGAGCAGTACTTC
d_gene: .
abundance: few
v_gene: TRBV12-3/TRBV12-4
len: 14
j_gene: TRBJ2-7

CDR3aa: CASSKSSGVPSTDTQYF
CDR3nt: TGTGCCAGCAGCAAATCGTCGGGAGTCCCGAGCACAGATACGCAGTATTTT
d_gene: .
abundance: .
v_gene: TRBV9
len: 17
j_gene: TRBJ2-3

CDR3aa: CASSSSIAGVGNEQFF
CDR3nt: TGTGCCAGCAGCTCCTCGATAGCGGGAGTGGGCAATGAGCAGTTCTTC
d_gene: TRBD2
abundance: once
v_gene: TRBV7-9
len: 16
j_gene: TRBJ2-1

CDR3aa: CASSSLGRVEVGYTF
CDR3nt: TGTGCCAGCAGCTCCCTGGGCAGGGTGGAAGTTGGCTACACCTTC
d_gene: .
abundance: few
v_gene: TRBV11-2
len: 15
j_gene: TRBJ1-2

CDR3aa: CASSVAGGGREAFF
CDR3nt: TGTGCCAGCAGCGTAGCCGGTGGGGGCAGAGAAGCTTTCTTT
d_gene: .
abundance: few
v_gene: TRBV9
len: 14
j_gene: TRBJ1-1

CDR3aa: CASSYSAALGGNEKLFF
CDR3nt: TGTGCCAGCAGTTACTCGGCGGCCCTAGGCGGTAATGAAAAACTGTTTTTT
d_gene: .
abundance: .
v_gene: TRBV6-5
len: 17
j_gene: TRBJ1-4

CDR3aa: CASSYARTSTDTQYF
CDR3nt: TGCGCCAGCAGCTACGCGAGGACTAGCACAGATACGCAGTATTTT
d_gene: .
abundance: few
v_gene: TRBV4-3
len: 15
j_gene: TRBJ2-3

CDR3aa: CATSDSFGTGEGKVDTQYF
CDR3nt: TGTGCCACCAGTGACAGCTTTGGGACAGGGGAGGGAAAGGTAGATACGCAGTATTTT
d_gene: TRBD1
abundance: once
v_gene: TRBV24-1
len: 19
j_gene: TRBJ2-3